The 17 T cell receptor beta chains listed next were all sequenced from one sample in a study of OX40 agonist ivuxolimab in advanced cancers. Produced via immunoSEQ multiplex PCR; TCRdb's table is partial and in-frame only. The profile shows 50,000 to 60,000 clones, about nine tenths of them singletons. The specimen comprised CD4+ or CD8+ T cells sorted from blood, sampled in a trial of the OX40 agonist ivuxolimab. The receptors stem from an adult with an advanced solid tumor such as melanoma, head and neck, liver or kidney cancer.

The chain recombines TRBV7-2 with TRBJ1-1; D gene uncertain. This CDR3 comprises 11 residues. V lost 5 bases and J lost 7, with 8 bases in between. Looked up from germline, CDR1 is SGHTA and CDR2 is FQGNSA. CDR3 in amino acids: CASSVRYEAFF. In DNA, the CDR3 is TGTGCCAGCAGCGTAAGGTATGAAGCTTTCTTT.

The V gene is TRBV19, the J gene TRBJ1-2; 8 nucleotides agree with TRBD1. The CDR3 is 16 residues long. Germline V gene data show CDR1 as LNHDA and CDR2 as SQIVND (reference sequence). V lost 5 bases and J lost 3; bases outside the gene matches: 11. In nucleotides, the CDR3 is TGTGCCAGTAGTCGCTCTGACAGGGGCGGGTACTATGGCTACACCTTC. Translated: CASSRSDRGGYYGYTF.

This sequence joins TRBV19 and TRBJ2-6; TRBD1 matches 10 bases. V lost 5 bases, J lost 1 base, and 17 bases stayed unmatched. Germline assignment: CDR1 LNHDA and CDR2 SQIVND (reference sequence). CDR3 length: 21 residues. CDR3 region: CASSPHLIDRGQMSGANVLTF. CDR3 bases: TGTGCCAGTAGTCCTCACTTAATCGACAGGGGGCAAATGTCTGGGGCCAACGTCCTGACTTTC.

The CDR3 here is CAIAESQNYGYTF. In DNA, the CDR3 is TGTGCCATAGCTGAATCCCAGAACTATGGCTACACCTTC. The chain employs TRBV2 and TRBJ1-2; no firm D call. This CDR3 is built from 13 residues. Germline values: CDR1 SNHLY, CDR2 FYNNEI. Trimming took 10 bases from V and 2 from J, leaving 14 bases between them.

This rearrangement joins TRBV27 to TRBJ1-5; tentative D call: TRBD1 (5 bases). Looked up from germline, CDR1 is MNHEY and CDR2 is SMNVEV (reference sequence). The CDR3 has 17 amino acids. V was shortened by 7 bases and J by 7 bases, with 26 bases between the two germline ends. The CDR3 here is CASTHIQGRVEEQPQHF. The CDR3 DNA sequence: TGTGCCAGCACCCATATTCAGGGCAGGGTAGAGGAACAGCCCCAGCATTTT.

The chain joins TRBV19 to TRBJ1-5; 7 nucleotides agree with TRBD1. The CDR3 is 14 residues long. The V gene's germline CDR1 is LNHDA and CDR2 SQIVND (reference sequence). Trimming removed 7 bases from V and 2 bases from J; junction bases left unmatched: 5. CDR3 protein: CASTPDRRNQPQHF. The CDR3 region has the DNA TGTGCCAGTACTCCGGACAGGCGCAATCAGCCCCAGCATTTT.

As DNA, the CDR3 is TGCAGCGCCGACCAGGGACGAACAGATACGCAGTATTTT. Amino acids: CSADQGRTDTQYF. The chain couples TRBV29-1 to TRBJ2-3, with D tentatively TRBD1 or TRBD2 (5 bases each). This CDR3 has 13 residues. With 7 bases removed from V and 3 bases from J, the gap between germline ends came to 14 bases. Germline CDR1 and CDR2: SQVTM and ANQGSEA.

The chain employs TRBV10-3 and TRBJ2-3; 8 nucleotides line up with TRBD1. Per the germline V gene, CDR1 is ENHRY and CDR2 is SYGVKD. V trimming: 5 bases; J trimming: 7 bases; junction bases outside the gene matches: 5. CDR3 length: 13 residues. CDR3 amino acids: CAISRDRINTQYF. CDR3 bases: TGTGCCATCAGTCGGGACAGGATAAATACGCAGTATTTT.

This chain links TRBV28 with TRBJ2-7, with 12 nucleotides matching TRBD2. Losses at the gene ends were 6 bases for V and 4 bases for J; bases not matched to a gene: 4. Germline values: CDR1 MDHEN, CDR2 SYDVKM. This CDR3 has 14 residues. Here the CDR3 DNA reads TGTGCCAGCAGACCCGGACTAGCGGGGTACGAGCAGTACTTC. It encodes CASRPGLAGYEQYF.

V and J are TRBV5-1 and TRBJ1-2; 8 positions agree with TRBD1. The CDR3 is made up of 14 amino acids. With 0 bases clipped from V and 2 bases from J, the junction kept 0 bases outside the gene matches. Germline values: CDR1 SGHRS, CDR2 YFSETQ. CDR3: CASSLGQGNYGYTF. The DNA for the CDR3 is TGCGCCAGCAGCTTGGGACAGGGGAACTATGGCTACACCTTC.

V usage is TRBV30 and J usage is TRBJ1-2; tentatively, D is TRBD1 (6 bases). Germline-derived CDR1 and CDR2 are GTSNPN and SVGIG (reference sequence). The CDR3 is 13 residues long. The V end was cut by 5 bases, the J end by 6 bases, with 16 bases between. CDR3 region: CAWVAGGAHGYTF. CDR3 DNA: TGTGCCTGGGTGGCGGGGGGCGCCCATGGCTACACCTTC.

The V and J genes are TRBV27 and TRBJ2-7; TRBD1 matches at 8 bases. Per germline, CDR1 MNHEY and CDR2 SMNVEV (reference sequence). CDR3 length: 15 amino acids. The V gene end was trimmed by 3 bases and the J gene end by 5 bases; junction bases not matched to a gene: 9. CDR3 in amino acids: CASSLTGELGDEQYF. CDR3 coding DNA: TGTGCCAGCAGTTTGACAGGGGAGCTGGGGGACGAGCAGTACTTC.

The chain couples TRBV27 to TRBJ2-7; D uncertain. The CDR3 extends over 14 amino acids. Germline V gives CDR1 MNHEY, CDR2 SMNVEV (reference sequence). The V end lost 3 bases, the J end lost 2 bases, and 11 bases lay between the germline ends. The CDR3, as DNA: TGTGCCAGCAGTTTCGGCGTCAGTCCCTACGAGCAGTACTTC. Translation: CASSFGVSPYEQYF.

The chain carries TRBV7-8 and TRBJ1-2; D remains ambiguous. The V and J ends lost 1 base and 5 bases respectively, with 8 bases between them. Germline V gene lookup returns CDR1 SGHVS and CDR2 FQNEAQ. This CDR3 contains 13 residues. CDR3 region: CASSLDSGYGYTF. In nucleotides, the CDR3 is TGTGCCAGCAGCTTAGATTCCGGATATGGCTACACCTTC.

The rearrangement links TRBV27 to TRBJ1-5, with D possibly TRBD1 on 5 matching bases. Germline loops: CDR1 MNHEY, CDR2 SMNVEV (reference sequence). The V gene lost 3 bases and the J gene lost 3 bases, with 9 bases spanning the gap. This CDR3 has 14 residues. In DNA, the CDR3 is TGTGCCAGCAGTTTGTCCAGGGTCAATCAGCCCCAGCATTTT. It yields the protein CASSLSRVNQPQHF.

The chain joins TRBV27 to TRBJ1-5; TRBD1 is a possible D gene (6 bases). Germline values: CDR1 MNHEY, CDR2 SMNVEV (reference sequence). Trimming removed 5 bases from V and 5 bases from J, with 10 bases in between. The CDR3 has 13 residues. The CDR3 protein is CASSQGNYQPQHF. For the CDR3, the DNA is TGTGCCAGCAGTCAGGGGAATTATCAGCCCCAGCATTTT.

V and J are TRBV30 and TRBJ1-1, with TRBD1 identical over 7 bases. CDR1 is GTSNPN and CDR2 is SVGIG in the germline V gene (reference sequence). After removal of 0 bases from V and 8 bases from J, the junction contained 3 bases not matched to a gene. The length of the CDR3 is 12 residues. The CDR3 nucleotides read TGTGCCTGGAGTGTAGGGACAGACGAAGCTTTCTTT. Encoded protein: CAWSVGTDEAFF.